Below are 13 T cell receptor beta chains sequenced from a single sample in a study of control samples from healthy donors and cancer patients. Using immunoSEQ multiplex PCR, the repertoire was profiled, and TCRdb retains in-frame clones only, with some absent. Of 70,000 or so clones detected, 84% appear once; the ten largest clones hold 28%. Input material: blood. The receptors come from a man between 50 and 59 years old in good health.

This clone has only a few counts. V usage is TRBV7-2 and J usage is TRBJ2-1, with 11 bases aligning to TRBD2. From germline, CDR1 is SGHTA and CDR2 FQGNSA. CDR3 length: 18 residues. V lost 3 bases and J lost 0; bases outside the gene matches: 7. The CDR3 coding sequence is TGTGCCAGCAGCTTCCGACTAGCGGGGATGAGCTCCTACAATGAGCAGTTCTTC. Translating gives CASSFRLAGMSSYNEQFF.

The V call is TRBV9, the J call TRBJ2-1; D is ambiguous. The CDR3 length is 17 residues. Germline V gene data show CDR1 as SGDLS and CDR2 as YYNGEE. With 0 bases removed from V and 3 bases from J, the gap between germline ends came to 16 bases. CDR3 nucleotide sequence: TGTGCCAGCAGCGTAGAGGCCGGCGTGACAATCTACAATGAGCAGTTCTTC. Translated, it gives CASSVEAGVTIYNEQFF.

This clone was picked up one time. The CDR3 nucleotides are TGTGCCAGCAGCTCAGCTCGGAACACTGAAGCTTTCTTT. It codes for CASSSARNTEAFF. The chain has TRBV5-4 and TRBJ1-1, with D unclear. This CDR3 has 13 residues. Germline lookup yields CDR1 SGHNT and CDR2 YYREEE (reference sequence). The V and J ends lost 3 bases and 1 base respectively, with 7 bases between them.

The chain joins TRBV7-8 to TRBJ1-5; TRBD1 aligns across 11 bases. J gave up 6 bases and V 1 base, and 5 bases lay outside the gene matches. The germline CDR1 and CDR2 sequences are SGHVS and FQNEAQ. There are 16 residues in the CDR3. The DNA of the CDR3 is TGTGCCAGCAGCTTAGGGGACAGGGGGGGGAGTCAGCCCCAGCATTTT. Translated, it gives CASSLGDRGGSQPQHF.

The rearrangement joins TRBV3-1 (or the pseudogene TRBV3-2) to TRBJ2-3, with 7 nucleotides matching TRBD1. The germline V gene encodes CDR1 LGHDT and CDR2 YNNKEL (reference sequence). V lost 1 base to trimming and J lost 1 base; unmatched junction nucleotides: 5. The CDR3 is made up of 16 amino acids. The CDR3 DNA sequence: TGTGCCAGCAGCCAAGTAGGGGGCCCGGGCACAGATACGCAGTATTTT. The encoded protein is CASSQVGGPGTDTQYF.

The chain carries TRBV7-2 and TRBJ2-7; a possible D gene is TRBD1 (5 bases). The CDR3 contains 13 residues. CDR1 is SGHTA and CDR2 is FQGNSA in the germline V gene. V shed 5 bases and J shed 9 bases, with 17 bases lying between them. The CDR3 reads CASSPPGWSAQYF. The CDR3 DNA is TGTGCCAGCAGCCCGCCAGGGTGGTCAGCGCAGTACTTC.

The rearrangement joins TRBV27 to TRBJ2-7, with 7 bases matching TRBD1. Trimming cost V 4 bases and J 8 bases; bases outside gene matches: 29. The CDR3 is 20 residues long. The V gene's germline CDR1 is MNHEY and CDR2 SMNVEV (reference sequence). The CDR3 protein is CASSSYLSKAYPGTAFKQYF. The CDR3 DNA reads TGTGCCAGCAGTTCCTACCTCTCTAAGGCCTACCCCGGGACAGCATTCAAGCAGTACTTC.

V gene TRBV19 combines with J gene TRBJ1-4; D uncertain. With 3 bases removed from V and 7 bases from J, the gap between germline ends came to 21 bases. This CDR3 contains 17 residues. CDR1 and CDR2 from the germline V gene are LNHDA and SQIVND (reference sequence). CDR3: CASSISGLAFEGEKLFF. CDR3 DNA: TGTGCCAGTAGTATTTCGGGGTTGGCATTCGAGGGTGAAAAACTGTTTTTT. Using reference TRBV19 and TRBJ1-4 for the parts outside the CDR3, the full variable domain is DGGITQSPKYLFRKEGQNVTLSCEQNLNHDAMYWYRQDPGQGLRLIYYSQIVNDFQKGDIAEGYSVSREKKESFPLTVTSAQKNPTAFYLCASSISGLAFEGEKLFFGSGTQLSVL.

J is TRBJ2-7 and V is TRBV2, with 7 bases that match TRBD1. Per germline, CDR1 SNHLY and CDR2 FYNNEI. V lost 7 bases to trimming and J lost 2 bases; unmatched junction nucleotides: 5. This CDR3 comprises 13 residues. The DNA of the CDR3 is TGTGCCAGCATTCCGGGACAGCCCTACGAGCAGTACTTC. Translated, it gives CASIPGQPYEQYF.

The chain links TRBV5-1 to TRBJ2-3, with 8 bases that match TRBD2. The V and J ends lost 4 bases and 0 bases, in that order; junction bases with no gene match: 7. This CDR3 has 16 residues. Germline CDR1 SGHRS, CDR2 YFSETQ. The CDR3 protein is CASSPSGLASTDTQYF. CDR3 DNA sequence: TGCGCCAGCAGCCCTAGTGGACTAGCTAGCACAGATACGCAGTATTTT.

This clone was counted between two and nine times. The V call is TRBV7-9, the J call TRBJ1-6, with a possible D match to TRBD1 (5 bases). The CDR3 totals 13 residues. Germline V CDR1 and CDR2: SEHNR, FQNEAQ (reference sequence). Trimming shortened V by 4 bases and J by 10 bases, and 11 bases separated the two germline ends. CDR3 sequence reads: CASSYGGISPLHF. In DNA form, the CDR3 reads TGTGCCAGCAGCTATGGGGGTATCTCACCCCTCCACTTT.

V is TRBV6-2 or TRBV6-3 and J is TRBJ1-6, with a tentative D call TRBD1 (6 bases). This CDR3 has 18 residues. Trimming pared 6 bases from V and 0 bases from J, leaving 18 bases between. The germline V gene encodes CDR1 MNHEY and CDR2 SVGEGT. The CDR3 spells CASSYQDRWGSYNSPLHF. DNA of the CDR3: TGTGCCAGCAGCTATCAGGACAGATGGGGCTCCTATAATTCACCCCTCCACTTT.

This clone was picked up a small number of times. The chain employs TRBV6-6 and TRBJ2-7; perhaps D is TRBD1 or TRBD2 (5 bases each). V dropped 0 bases and J dropped 3 bases, with 9 bases sitting between them. In germline, CDR1 is MNHNY, CDR2 SVGAGI (reference sequence). CDR3 length equals 14 residues. The CDR3 DNA is TGTGCCAGCAGTTACTCGGGGGATTTCTACGAGCAGTACTTC. Protein product: CASSYSGDFYEQYF.